Listed here is a single TCR beta chain. This CDR3 has 12 residues. V lost 2 bases and J lost 8, with 7 bases in between. CDR1 is SEHNR, CDR2 FQNEAQ, per germline (reference sequence). The source of the sample is a study of blood T cell repertoires in COVID-19. Profiled with immunoSEQ multiplex PCR; TCRdb holds only in-frame clones, not every one. The data contain hundreds of thousands of clones, nearly 90% of them singletons. V usage is TRBV7-9 and J usage is TRBJ1-5; D remains ambiguous. The clonotype comes from a woman younger than 35 who had been exposed to COVID-19. Sequenced input: PBMCs or T cells enriched from blood (not recorded which). The CDR3 nucleotides are TGTGCCAGCAGCTTATCCCGGGAGCCCCAGCATTTT. Translation gives CASSLSREPQHF.